This TCR beta chain is drawn from a study of T cells after posttransplantation cyclophosphamide. Findings and caveats of the study: Donor-recipient repertoire similarity was low at 1-2 months, rising over year one. TRB clonality was highly associated with recipient CMV seropositivity and reactivation. Tissue-infiltrating T cells from skin or gut overlapped little with blood T cells.

Comment on this clone: Its antigen is currently unknown.

Using immunoSEQ multiplex PCR, the repertoire was profiled, and TCRdb retains in-frame clones only, with some absent. The sample carries some 33,000 clones, 90% to 95% recorded once. Cells defined as naive were viable CD3+CD4+ or CD3+CD8+ and CCR7+CD45RA+CD45RO-CD95-CD27+CD28+. Peripheral blood was collected from the related graft donor on the marrow donation day. The CDR3 has 11 amino acids. V gave up 8 bases and J gave up 9 bases; unmatched junction bases: 6. The V gene's germline CDR1 is MDHEN and CDR2 SYDVKM. This sequence joins TRBV28 and TRBJ2-7, with 8 positions matching TRBD2. The sequenced sample was naive CD4+ T cells sorted from blood. This sequence was found in a man aged 25-45 years in good health and a related stem cell transplant donor. The CDR3 is CASRGGRGQYF. The CDR3 bases are TGTGCCAGCCGGGGGGGGCGCGGGCAGTACTTC.